This T cell receptor (beta chain) was sequenced for a study of CD8+ T cells in alopecia areata. Findings and limits, study-wide: Scalp clonality, along with expanded CD8+ clones among the top 100, was significantly decreased by tofacitinib.

Germline V gene data show CDR1 as MNHNS and CDR2 as SASEGT. The CDR3 spans 15 residues. Trimming removed 5 bases from V and 4 bases from J; junction bases left unmatched: 4. With respect to this clone: Its matching antigen is unknown.

Treatment: oral pan-JAK inhibitor, 5-10 mg twice daily. Reverse transcribed after extraction, RNA yielded cDNA as the sequencing template. The repertoire was sequenced with immunoSEQ multiplex PCR; TCRdb's copy has only in-frame clones and lacks some. The sample contains fewer than 250,000 clones, 30% to 40% of which appear only once. The source was CD4+ T cells sorted from blood, collected at approximately week 30, from a patient treated with tofacitinib. This chain uses TRBV6-1 with TRBJ1-5; 11 positions match TRBD1. The source of this sequence is a human donor with alopecia areata. The CDR3 is CASSRTGGANQPQHF. CDR3 DNA: TGTGCCAGCAGTCGGACAGGGGGCGCGAATCAGCCCCAGCATTTT.